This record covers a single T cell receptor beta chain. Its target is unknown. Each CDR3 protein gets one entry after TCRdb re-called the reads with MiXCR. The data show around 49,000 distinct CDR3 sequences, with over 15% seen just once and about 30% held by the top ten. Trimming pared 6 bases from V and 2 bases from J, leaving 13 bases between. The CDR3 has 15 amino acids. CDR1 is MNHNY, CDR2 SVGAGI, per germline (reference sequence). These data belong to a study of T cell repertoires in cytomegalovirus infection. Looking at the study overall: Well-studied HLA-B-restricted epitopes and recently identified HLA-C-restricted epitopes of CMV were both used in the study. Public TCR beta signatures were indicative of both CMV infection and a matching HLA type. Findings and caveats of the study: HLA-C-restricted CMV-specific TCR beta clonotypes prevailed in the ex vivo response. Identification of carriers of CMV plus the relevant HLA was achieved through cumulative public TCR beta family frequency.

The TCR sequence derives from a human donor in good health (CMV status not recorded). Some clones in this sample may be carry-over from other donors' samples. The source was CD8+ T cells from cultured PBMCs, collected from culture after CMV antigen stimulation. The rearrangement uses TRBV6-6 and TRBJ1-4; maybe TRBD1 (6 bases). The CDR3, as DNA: TGTGCCAGCAGCAGACAGACAGGCACTAATGAAAAACTGTTTTTT. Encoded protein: CASSRQTGTNEKLFF.